The T cell receptor beta chain under discussion was sequenced for a study of blood T cell repertoires in COVID-19. Study in general: Sources were T cells, B-cell-depleted T cells, or PBMCs; the material itself was cDNA or gDNA.

As originally analysed: Nucleated cell number was recorded as an estimate derived from reference gene primer amplification. Profiled with immunoSEQ multiplex PCR; TCRdb holds only in-frame clones, not every one. That table is the source of V, J and clone size, and D and trimming were worked out from the DNA. The data show 120,000 or so clones, with roughly 80% seen just once and over 10% held by the top ten. With 0 bases clipped from V and 5 bases from J, the junction kept 10 bases outside the gene matches. The CDR3 is made up of 17 amino acids. CDR1 is MGHRA and CDR2 is YSYEKL in the germline V gene.

The source is a human donor in a cohort sampled during active COVID-19. Source material: peripheral blood. The chain joins TRBV4-1 to TRBJ1-5, with 7 positions matching TRBD1. DNA of the CDR3: TGCGCCAGCAGCCAAGATCGGAACAGGGGAGACCATCAGCCCCAGCATTTT. This codes for CASSQDRNRGDHQPQHF.